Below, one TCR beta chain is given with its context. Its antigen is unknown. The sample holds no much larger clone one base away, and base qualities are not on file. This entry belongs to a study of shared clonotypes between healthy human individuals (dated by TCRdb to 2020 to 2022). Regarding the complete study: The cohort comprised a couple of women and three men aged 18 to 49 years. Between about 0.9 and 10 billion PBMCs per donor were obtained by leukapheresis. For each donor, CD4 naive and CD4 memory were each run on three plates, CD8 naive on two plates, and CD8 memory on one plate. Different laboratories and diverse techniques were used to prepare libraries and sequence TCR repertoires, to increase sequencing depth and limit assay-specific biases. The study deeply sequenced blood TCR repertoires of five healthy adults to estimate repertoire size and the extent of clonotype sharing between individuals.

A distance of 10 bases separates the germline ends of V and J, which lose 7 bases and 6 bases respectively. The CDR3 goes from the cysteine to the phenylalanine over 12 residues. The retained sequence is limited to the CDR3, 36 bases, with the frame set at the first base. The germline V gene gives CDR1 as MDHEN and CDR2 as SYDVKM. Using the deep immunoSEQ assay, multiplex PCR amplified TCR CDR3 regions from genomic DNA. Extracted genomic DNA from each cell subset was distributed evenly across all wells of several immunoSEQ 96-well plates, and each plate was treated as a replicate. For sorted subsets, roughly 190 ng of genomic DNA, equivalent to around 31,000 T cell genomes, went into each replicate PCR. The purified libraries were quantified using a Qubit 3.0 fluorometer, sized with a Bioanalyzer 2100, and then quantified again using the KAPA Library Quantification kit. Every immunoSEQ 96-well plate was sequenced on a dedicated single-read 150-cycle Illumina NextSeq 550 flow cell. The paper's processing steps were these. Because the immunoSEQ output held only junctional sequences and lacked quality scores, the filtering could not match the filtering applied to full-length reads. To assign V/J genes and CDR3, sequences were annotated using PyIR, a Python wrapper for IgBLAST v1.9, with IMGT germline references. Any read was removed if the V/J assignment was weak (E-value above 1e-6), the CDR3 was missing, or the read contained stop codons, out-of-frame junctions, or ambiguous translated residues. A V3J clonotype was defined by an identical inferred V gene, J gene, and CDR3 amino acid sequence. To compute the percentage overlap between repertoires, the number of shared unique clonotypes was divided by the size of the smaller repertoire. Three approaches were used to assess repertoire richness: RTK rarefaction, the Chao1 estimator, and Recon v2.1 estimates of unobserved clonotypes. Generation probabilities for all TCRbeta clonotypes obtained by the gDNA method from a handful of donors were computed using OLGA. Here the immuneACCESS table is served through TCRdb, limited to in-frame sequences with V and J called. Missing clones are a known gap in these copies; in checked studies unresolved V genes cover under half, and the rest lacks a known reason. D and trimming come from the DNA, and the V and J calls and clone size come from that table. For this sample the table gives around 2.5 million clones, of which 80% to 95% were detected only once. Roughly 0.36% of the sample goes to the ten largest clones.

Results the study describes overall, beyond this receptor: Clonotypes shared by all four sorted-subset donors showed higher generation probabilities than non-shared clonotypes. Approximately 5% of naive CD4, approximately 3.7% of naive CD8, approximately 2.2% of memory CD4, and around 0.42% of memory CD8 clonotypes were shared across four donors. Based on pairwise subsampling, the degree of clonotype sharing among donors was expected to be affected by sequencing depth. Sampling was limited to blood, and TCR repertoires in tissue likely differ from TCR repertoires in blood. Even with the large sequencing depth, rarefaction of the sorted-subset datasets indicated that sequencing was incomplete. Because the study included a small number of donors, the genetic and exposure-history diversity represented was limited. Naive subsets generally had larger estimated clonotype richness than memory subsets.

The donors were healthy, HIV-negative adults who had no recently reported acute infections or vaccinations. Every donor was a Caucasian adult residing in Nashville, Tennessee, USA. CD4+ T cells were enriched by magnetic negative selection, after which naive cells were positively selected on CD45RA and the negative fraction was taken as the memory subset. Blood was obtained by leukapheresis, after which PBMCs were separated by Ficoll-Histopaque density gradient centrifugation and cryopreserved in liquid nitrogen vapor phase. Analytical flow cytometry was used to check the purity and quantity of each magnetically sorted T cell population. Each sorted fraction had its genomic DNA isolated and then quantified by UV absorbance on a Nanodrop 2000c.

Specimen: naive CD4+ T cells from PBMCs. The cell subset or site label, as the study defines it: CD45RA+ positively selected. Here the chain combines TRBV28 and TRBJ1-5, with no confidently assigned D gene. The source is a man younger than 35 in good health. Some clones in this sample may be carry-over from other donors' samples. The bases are TGTGCCAGCATTTCCCCGAGTCAGCCCCAGCATTTT. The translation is CASISPSQPQHF.